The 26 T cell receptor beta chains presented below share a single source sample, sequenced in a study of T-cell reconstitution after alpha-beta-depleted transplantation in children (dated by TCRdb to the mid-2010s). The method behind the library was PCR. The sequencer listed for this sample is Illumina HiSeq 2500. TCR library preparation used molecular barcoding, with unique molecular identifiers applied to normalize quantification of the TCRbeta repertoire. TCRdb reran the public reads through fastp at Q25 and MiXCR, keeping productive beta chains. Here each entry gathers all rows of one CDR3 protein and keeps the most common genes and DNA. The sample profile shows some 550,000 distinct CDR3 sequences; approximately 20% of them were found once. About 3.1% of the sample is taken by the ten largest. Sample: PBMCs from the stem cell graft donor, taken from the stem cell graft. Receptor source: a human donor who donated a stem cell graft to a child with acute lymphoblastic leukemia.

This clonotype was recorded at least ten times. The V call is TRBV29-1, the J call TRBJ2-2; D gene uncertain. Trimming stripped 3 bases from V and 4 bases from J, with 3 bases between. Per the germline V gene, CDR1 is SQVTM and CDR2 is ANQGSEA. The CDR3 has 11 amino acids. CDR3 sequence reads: CSVESTGELFF. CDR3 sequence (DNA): TGCAGCGTTGAGAGCACCGGGGAGCTGTTTTTT.

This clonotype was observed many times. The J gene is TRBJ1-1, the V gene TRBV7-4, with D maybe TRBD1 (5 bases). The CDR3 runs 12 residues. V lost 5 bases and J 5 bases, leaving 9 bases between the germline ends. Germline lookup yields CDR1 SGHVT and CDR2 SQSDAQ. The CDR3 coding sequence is TGTGCCAGCAGCGGGCAGGGTACTGAAGCTTTCTTT. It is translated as CASSGQGTEAFF.

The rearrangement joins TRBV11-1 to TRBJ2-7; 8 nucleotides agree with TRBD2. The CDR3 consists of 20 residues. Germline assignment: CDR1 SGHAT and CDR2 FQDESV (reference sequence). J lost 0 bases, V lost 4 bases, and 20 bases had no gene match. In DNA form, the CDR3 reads TGTGCCAGCAGCTCCCGGGAGGGGCCCTGGGGCAGGGTCAGCTCCTACGAGCAGTACTTC. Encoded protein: CASSSREGPWGRVSSYEQYF.

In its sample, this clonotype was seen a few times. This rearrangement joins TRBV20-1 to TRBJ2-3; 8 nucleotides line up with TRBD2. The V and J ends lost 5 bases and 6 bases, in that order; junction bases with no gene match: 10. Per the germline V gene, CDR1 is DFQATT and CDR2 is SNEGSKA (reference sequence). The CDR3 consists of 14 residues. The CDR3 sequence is CSAPTSGVTDTQYF. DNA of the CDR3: TGCAGTGCTCCTACTAGCGGAGTTACGGATACGCAGTATTTT.

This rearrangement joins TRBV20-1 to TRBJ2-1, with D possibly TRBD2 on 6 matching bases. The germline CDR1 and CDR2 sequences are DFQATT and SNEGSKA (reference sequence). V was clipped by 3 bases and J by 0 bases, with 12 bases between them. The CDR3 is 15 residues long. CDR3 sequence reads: CSASGAGSSYNEQFF. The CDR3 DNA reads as TGCAGTGCTAGCGGAGCGGGTAGCTCCTACAATGAGCAGTTCTTC.

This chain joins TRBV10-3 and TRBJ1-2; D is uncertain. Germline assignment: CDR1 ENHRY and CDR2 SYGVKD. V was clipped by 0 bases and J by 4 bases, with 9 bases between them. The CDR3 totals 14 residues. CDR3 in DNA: TGTGCCATCAGTGAGTCGGGGAGCCCCTATGGCTACACCTTC. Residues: CAISESGSPYGYTF.

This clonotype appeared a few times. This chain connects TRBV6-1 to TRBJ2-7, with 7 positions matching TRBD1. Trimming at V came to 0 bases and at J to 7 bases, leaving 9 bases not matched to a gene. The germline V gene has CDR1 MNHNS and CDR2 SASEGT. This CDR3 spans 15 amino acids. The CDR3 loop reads CASSEAGTGVWEQYF. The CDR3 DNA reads TGTGCCAGCAGTGAAGCAGGAACAGGGGTGTGGGAGCAGTACTTC.

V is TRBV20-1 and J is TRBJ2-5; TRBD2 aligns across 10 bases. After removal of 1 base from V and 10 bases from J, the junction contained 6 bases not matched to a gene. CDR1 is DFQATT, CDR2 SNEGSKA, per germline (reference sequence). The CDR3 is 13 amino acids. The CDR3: CSARGSLAGRQYF. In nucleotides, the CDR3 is TGCAGTGCTAGAGGCTCACTAGCGGGACGCCAGTACTTC.

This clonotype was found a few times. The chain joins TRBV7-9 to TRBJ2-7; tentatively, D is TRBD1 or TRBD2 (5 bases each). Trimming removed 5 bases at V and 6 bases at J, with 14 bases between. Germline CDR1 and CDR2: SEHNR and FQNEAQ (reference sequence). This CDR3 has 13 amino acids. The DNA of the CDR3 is TGTGCCAGCAGCCAACCCTGGGACGGCGAGCAGTACTTC. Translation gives CASSQPWDGEQYF.

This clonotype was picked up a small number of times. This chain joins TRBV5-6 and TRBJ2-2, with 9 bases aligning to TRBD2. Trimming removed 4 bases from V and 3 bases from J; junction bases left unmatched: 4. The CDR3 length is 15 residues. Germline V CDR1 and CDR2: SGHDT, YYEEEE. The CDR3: CASSPLAGHTGELFF. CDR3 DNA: TGTGCCAGCAGCCCCCTAGCGGGACACACCGGGGAGCTGTTTTTT.

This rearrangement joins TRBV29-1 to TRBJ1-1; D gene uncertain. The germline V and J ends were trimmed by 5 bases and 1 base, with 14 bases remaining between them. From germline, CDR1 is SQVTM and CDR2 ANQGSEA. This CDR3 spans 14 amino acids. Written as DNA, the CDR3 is TGCAGCGTTTGGACCGGACGGGAGAACACTGAAGCTTTCTTT. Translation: CSVWTGRENTEAFF.

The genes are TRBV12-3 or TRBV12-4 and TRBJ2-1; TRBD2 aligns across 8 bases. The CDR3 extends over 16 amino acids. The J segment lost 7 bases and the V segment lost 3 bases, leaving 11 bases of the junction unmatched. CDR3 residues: CASSLTPGLGLNEQFF. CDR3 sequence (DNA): TGTGCCAGCAGTTTGACCCCGGGACTAGGGCTTAATGAGCAGTTCTTC.

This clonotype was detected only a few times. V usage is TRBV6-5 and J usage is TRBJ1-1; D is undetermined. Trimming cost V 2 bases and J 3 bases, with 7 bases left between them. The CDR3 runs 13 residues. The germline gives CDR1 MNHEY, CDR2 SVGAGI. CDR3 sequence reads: CASSYGSDTEAFF. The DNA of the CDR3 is TGTGCCAGCAGTTACGGGTCCGACACTGAAGCTTTCTTT.

Here the CDR3 DNA reads TGCGCCAGCAGCCGGATAGGGAATAGCAAAAACATTCAGTACTTC. It specifies CASSRIGNSKNIQYF. The J gene is TRBJ2-4, the V gene TRBV4-1; no clear D. The length of the CDR3 is 15 residues. V lost 4 bases, J lost 3 bases, and 13 bases lay in between. The germline CDR1 and CDR2 sequences are MGHRA and YSYEKL.

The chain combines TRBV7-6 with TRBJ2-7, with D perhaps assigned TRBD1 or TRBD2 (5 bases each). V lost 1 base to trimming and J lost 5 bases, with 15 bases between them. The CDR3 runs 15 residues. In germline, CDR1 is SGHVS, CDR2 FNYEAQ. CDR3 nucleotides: TGTGCCAGCAGCTTAGGGTTAGGGACCCCTAACGAGCAGTACTTC. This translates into CASSLGLGTPNEQYF.

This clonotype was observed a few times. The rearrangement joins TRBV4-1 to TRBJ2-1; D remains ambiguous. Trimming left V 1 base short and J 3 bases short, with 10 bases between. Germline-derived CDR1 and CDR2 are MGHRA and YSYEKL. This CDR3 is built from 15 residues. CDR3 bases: TGCGCCAGCAGCCAAGTTAACGGCGGCTACAATGAGCAGTTCTTC. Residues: CASSQVNGGYNEQFF.

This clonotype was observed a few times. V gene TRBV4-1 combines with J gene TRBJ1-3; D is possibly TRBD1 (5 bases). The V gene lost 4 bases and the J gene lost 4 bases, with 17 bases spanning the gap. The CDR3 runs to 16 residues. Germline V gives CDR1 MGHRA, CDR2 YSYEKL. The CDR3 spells CASSPRARALGNTIYF. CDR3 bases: TGCGCCAGCAGCCCACGAGCCAGGGCGCTCGGAAACACCATATATTTT.

This CDR3 is CASSWGTSANEQYF. CDR3 DNA sequence: TGTGCCAGCAGCTGGGGGACTAGCGCAAACGAGCAGTACTTC. V is TRBV5-6 and J is TRBJ2-7; 10 positions agree with TRBD2. Germline CDR1 and CDR2: SGHDT and YYEEEE. V lost 3 bases, J lost 5 bases, and 5 bases stayed unmatched. The CDR3 runs to 14 residues. The entire variable domain, with the rest obtained from reference TRBV5-6 and TRBJ2-7, is as follows: DAGVTQSPTHLIKTRGQQVTLRCSPKSGHDTVSWYQQALGQGPQFIFQYYEEEERQRGNFPDRFSGHQFPNYSSELNVNALLLGDSALYLCASSWGTSANEQYFGPGTRLTVT.

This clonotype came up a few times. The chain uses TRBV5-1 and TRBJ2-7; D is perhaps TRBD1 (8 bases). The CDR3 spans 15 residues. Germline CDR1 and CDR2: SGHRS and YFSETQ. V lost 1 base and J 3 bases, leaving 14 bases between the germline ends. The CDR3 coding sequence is TGCGCCAGCAGCTTGAACAGGGGGGGGGACTACGAGCAGTACTTC. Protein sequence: CASSLNRGGDYEQYF.

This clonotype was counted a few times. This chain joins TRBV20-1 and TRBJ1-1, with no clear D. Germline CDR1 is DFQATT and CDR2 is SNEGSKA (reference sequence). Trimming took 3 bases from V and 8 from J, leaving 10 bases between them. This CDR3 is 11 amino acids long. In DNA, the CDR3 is TGCAGTGCTAGTCTTACAGCCGAAGCTTTCTTT. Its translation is CSASLTAEAFF.

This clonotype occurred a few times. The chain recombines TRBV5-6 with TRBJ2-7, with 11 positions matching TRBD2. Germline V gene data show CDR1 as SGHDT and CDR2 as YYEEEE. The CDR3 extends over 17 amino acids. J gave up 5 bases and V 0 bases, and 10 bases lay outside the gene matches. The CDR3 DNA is TGTGCCAGCAGCTTGGTCCCGGCTAGCGGGAGGTGGAACGAGCAGTACTTC. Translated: CASSLVPASGRWNEQYF. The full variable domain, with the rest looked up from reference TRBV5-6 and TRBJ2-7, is DAGVTQSPTHLIKTRGQQVTLRCSPKSGHDTVSWYQQALGQGPQFIFQYYEEEERQRGNFPDRFSGHQFPNYSSELNVNALLLGDSALYLCASSLVPASGRWNEQYFGPGTRLTVT.

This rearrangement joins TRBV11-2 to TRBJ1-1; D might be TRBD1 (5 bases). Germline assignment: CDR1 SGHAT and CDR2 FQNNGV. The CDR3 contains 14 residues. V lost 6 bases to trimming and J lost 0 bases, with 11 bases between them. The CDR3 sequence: CASRDRSLNTEAFF. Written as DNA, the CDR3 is TGTGCCAGCAGAGACAGAAGCTTGAACACTGAAGCTTTCTTT.

The CDR3 is CASSPTSGGMNTEAFF. CDR3 in DNA: TGTGCCAGCAGCCCTACCAGTGGAGGGATGAACACTGAAGCTTTCTTT. V and J are TRBV7-9 and TRBJ1-1, with unresolved D. Germline assignment: CDR1 SEHNR and CDR2 FQNEAQ (reference sequence). V lost 5 bases to trimming and J lost 0 bases, with 16 bases between them. CDR3 length: 16 residues.

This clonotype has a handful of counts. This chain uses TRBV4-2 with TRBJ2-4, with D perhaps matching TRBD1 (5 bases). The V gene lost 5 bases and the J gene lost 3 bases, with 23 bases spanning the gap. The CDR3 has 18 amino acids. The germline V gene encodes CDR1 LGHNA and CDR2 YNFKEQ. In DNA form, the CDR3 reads TGTGCCAGCAGCGACCAAGGCCGGGCCCATAGGGGCAAAAACATTCAGTACTTC. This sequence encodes CASSDQGRAHRGKNIQYF.

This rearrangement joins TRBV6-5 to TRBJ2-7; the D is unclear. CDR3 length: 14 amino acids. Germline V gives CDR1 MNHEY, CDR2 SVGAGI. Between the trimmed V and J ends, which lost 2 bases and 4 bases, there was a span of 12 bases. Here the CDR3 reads CASSYAVRSYEQYF. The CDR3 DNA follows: TGTGCCAGCAGTTACGCGGTGAGAAGTTACGAGCAGTACTTC.

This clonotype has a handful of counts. CDR3 in amino acids: CASSSITGGSQPQHF. The CDR3 DNA sequence: TGTGCCAGCAGTTCCATCACAGGGGGCAGTCAGCCCCAGCATTTT. The rearrangement uses TRBV27 and TRBJ1-5, with 9 nucleotides matching TRBD1. CDR1 MNHEY and CDR2 SMNVEV come from the germline V gene (reference sequence). The V and J ends lost 4 bases and 6 bases, in that order; junction bases with no gene match: 7. There are 15 residues in the CDR3.